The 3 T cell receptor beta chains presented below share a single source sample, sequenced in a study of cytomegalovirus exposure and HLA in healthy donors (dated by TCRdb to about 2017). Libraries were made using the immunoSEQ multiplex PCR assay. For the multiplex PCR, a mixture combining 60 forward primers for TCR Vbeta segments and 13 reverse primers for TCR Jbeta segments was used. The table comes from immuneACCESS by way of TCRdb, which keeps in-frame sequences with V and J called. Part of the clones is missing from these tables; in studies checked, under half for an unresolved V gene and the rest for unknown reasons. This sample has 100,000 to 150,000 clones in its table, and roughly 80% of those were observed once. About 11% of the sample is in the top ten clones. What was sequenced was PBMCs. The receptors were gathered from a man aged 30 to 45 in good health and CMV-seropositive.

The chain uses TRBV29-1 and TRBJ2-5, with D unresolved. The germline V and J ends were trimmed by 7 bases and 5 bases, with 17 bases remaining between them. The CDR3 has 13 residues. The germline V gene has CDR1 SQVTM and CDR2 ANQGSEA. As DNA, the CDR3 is TGCAGCGCTAACCCCCCTCGAGAGGAGACCCAGTACTTC. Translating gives CSANPPREETQYF.

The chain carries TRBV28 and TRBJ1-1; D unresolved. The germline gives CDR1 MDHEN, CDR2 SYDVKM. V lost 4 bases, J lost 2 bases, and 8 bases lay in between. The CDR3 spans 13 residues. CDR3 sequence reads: CASSSNINTEAFF. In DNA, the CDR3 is TGTGCCAGCAGTTCAAACATTAACACTGAAGCTTTCTTT.

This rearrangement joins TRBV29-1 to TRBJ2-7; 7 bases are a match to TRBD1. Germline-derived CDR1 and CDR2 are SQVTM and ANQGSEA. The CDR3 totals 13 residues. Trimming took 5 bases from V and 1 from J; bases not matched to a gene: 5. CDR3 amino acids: CSVTGVGSYEQYF. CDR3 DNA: TGCAGCGTTACAGGGGTTGGGTCCTACGAGCAGTACTTC.